This T cell receptor (beta chain) was recorded in a study of T cell responses to AZD1222 COVID-19 vaccine. The CDR3 runs to 13 residues. The V segment lost 7 bases and the J segment 1 base; nucleotides outside the gene matches: 4. The V gene's germline CDR1 is SQVTM and CDR2 ANQGSEA. Findings and limits, study-wide: Only six individuals given AZD1222 were seropositive at baseline. As reported, nearly half of all spike-specific TCRs target variant regions that are unmutated. At 160-218 and 743-854, vaccine-associated CD4 TCRs were dominant, and they spanned spike.

Measured with immunoSEQ multiplex PCR; TCRdb has only the in-frame clones, and not every one. The repertoire has more than 150,000 clones, around 87% of them found once; the top ten carry about 8.9%. As to this clone: Its antigen is not identified.

The sequences come from peripheral blood, collected 28 days after the second AZD1222 dose. The chain couples TRBV29-1 to TRBJ1-2; TRBD1 matches 9 bases. This clonotype was obtained from an adult who received the AZD1222 COVID-19 vaccine. CDR3 DNA: TGCAGCGCCCGGGACAGGGATAACTATGGCTACACCTTC. Amino acids: CSARDRDNYGYTF. Complete variable domain (other parts from reference TRBV29-1 and TRBJ1-2): SAVISQKPSRDICQRGTSLTIQCQVDSQVTMMFWYRQQPGQSLTLIATANQGSEATYESGFVIDKFPISRPNLTFSTLTVSNMSPEDSSIYLCSARDRDNYGYTFGSGTRLTVV.